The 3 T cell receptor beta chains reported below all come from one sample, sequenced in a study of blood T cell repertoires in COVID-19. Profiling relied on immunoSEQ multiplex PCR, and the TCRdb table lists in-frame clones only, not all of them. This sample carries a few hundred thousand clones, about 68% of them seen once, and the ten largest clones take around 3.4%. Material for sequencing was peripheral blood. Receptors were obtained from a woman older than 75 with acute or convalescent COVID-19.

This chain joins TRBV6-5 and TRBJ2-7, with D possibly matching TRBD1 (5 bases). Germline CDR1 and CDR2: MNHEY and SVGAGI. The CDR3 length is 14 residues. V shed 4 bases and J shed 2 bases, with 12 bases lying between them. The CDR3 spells CASSSSRVAYEQYF. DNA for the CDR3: TGTGCCAGCAGTTCGTCCAGGGTAGCCTACGAGCAGTACTTC.

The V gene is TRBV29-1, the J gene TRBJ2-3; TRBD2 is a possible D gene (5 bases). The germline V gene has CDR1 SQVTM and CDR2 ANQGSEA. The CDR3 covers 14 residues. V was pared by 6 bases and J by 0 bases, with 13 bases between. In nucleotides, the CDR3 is TGCAGCGTCCTGACCGGGGTGAGCACAGATACGCAGTATTTT. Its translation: CSVLTGVSTDTQYF.

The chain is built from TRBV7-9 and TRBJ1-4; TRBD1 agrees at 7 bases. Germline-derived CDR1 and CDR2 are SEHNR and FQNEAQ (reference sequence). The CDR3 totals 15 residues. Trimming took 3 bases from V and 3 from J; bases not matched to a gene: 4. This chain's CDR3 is CASSLWTGANEKLFF. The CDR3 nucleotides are TGTGCCAGCAGCTTGTGGACAGGTGCTAATGAAAAACTGTTTTTT.